This paragraph reports one TCR beta chain. The source of the sample is a study of blood T cell repertoires in COVID-19. Between the trimmed V and J ends, which lost 3 bases and 7 bases, there was a span of 19 bases. Germline assignment: CDR1 KGHSH and CDR2 LQKENI. This CDR3 is built from 15 residues. Original processing methods: Scientists estimated how many nucleated cells there were by amplifying reference gene primers. Profiling relied on immunoSEQ multiplex PCR, and the TCRdb table lists in-frame clones only, not all of them. D and trimming were read from the DNA, whereas the V and J calls and clone size are those reported in that table. The sample records about 240,000 clones, more than 80% being singletons.

This chain joins TRBV18 and TRBJ2-7; D is ambiguous. Sequenced material: peripheral blood. This receptor was identified in a woman of 80 years or more with COVID-19, enrolled during active disease. The CDR3: CASSPVTMGPLEQYF. CDR3 in DNA: TGTGCCAGCTCACCCGTTACGATGGGCCCCCTGGAGCAGTACTTC.